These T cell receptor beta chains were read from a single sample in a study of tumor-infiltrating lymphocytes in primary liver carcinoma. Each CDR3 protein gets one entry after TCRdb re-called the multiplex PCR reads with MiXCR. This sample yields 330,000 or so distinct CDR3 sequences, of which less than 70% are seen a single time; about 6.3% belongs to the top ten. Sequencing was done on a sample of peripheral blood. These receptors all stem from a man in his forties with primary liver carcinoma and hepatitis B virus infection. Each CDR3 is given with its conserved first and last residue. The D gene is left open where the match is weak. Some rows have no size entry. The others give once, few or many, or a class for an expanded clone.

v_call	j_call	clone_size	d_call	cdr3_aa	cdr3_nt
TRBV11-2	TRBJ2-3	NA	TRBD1	CASSLQPGQGGSDAQYF	TGTGCCAGCAGCTTACAACCGGGACAGGGGGGCTCGGATGCGCAGTATTTT
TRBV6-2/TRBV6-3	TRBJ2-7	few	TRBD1	CASRRTGVDEQYF	TGTGCCAGCAGAAGGACAGGGGTAGACGAGCAGTACTTC
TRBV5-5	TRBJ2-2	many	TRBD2	CASSPGLAETGELFF	TGTGCCAGCAGCCCAGGACTAGCGGAGACCGGGGAGCTGTTTTTT
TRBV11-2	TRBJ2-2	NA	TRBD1	CASSLVRTGRTGELFF	TGTGCCAGCAGCCTAGTCAGGACAGGAAGAACCGGGGAGCTGTTTTTT
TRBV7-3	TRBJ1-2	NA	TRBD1	CASSFRTGDGYTF	TGTGCCAGCAGCTTTCGGACAGGTGACGGCTACACCTTC
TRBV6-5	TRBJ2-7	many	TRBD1	CASGRDRALDEQYF	TGTGCCAGCGGACGAGACAGGGCTTTGGACGAGCAGTACTTC
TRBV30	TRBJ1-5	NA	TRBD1	CAWEGGRGQSQHF	TGTGCCTGGGAGGGGGGCAGGGGACAGTCCCAGCATTTT
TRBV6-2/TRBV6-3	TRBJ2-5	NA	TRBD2	CASSYSRQLAGGLVETQYF	TGTGCCAGCAGTTACTCCCGCCAACTAGCGGGAGGGTTAGTGGAGACCCAGTACTTC
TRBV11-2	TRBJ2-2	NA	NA	CASSFDPWDGAKLFF	TGTGCCAGCAGCTTTGATCCTTGGGATGGGGCAAAGCTGTTTTTT
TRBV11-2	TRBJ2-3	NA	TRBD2	CANSPNSGLSTDTQYF	TGTGCCAACAGCCCTAATAGCGGGCTTAGCACAGATACGCAGTATTTT
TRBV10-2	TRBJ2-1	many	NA	CASVTTSLDEQFF	TGCGCCAGCGTAACGACTAGTTTAGATGAGCAGTTCTTC
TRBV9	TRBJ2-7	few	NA	CASSSYSYEQYF	TGTGCCAGCAGCTCCTACTCCTACGAGCAGTACTTC
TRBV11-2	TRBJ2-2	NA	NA	CLSSLIYRANTGELFF	TGTCTCAGCAGCTTAATTTATAGGGCGAACACCGGGGAGCTGTTTTTT
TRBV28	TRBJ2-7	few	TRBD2	CASSFLAGSAYEQYF	TGTGCCAGCAGTTTTCTAGCGGGGAGCGCCTACGAGCAGTACTTC
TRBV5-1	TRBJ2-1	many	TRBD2	CASSLYIAGGSGEQFF	TGCGCCAGCAGCTTGTATATAGCGGGAGGGTCCGGTGAGCAGTTCTTC
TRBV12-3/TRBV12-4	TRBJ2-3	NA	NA	CASITPGRTAQYF	TGTGCCAGCATTACGCCCGGACGCACAGCGCAGTATTTT
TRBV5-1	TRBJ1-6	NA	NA	CASKPDDYNSPLHF	TGCGCCAGCAAGCCGGACGACTATAATTCACCCCTCCACTTT